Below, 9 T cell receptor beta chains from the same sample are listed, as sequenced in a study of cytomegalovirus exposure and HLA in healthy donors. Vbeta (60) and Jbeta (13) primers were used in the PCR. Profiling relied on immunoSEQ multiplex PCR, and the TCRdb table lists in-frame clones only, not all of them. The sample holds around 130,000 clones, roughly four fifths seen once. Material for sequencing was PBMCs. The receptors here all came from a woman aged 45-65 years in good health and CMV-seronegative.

CDR3 bases: TGTGCCAGCAGCCGGGACAGGGGGCAGACCGGGGAGCTGTTTTTT. It specifies CASSRDRGQTGELFF. The chain uses TRBV27 and TRBJ2-2; 12 bases fit TRBD1. There are 15 residues in the CDR3. Per the germline V gene, CDR1 is MNHEY and CDR2 is SMNVEV (reference sequence). V was clipped by 6 bases and J by 5 bases; unmatched bases: 4.

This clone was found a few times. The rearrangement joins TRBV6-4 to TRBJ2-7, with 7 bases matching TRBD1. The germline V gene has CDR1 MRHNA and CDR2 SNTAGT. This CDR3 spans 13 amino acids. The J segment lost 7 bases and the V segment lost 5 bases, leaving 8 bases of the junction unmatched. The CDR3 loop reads CASSPTGVGEQYF. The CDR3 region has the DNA TGTGCCAGCAGTCCCACAGGGGTGGGAGAGCAGTACTTC.

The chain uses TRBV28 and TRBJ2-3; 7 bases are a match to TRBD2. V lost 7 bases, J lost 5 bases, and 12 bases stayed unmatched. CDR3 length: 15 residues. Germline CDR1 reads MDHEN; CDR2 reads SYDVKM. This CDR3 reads CASNAPGGGEDTQYF. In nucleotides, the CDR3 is TGTGCCAGCAACGCCCCGGGAGGCGGGGAAGATACGCAGTATTTT.

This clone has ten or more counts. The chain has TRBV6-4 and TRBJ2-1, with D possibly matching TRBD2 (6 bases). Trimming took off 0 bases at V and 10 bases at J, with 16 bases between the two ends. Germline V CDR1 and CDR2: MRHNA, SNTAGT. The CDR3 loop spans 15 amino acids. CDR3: CASSDSGGGRGEQFF. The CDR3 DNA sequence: TGTGCCAGCAGTGACTCTGGGGGAGGCCGTGGGGAGCAGTTCTTC.

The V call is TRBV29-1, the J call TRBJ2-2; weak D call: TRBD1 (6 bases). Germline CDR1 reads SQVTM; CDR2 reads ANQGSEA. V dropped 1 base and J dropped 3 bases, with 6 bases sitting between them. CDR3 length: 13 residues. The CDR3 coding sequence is TGCAGCGTTGAAGCAGGGGACACCGGGGAGCTGTTTTTT. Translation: CSVEAGDTGELFF.

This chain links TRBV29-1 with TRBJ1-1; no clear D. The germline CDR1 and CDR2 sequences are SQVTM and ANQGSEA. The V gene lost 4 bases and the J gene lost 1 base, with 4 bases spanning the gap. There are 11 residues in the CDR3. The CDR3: CSVARNTEAFF. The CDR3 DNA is TGCAGCGTTGCCAGGAACACTGAAGCTTTCTTT.

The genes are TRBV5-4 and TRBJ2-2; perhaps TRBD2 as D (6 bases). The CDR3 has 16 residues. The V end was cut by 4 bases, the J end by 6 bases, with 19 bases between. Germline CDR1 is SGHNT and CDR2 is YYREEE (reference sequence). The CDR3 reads CASSRGMVGGPGELFF. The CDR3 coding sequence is TGTGCCAGCAGCCGGGGGATGGTTGGAGGGCCCGGGGAGCTGTTTTTT.

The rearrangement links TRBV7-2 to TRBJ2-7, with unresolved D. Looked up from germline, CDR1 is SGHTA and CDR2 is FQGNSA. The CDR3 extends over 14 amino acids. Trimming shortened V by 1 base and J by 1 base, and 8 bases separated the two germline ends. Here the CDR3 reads CASSLVTASYEQYF. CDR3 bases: TGTGCCAGCAGCTTAGTCACAGCATCCTACGAGCAGTACTTC.

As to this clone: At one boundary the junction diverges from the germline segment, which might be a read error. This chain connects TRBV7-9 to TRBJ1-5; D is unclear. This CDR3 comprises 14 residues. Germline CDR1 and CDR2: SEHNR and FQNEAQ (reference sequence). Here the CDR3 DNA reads TGTGCCAGCAGCTCGGACTATAGCAATCAGCCCCAGAATTTT. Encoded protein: CASSSDYSNQPQNF.